This TCR beta chain was sequenced in a study of T cell repertoires in cytomegalovirus infection (dated by TCRdb to the late 2010s). Describing the broader study: Alongside well-studied HLA-B-restricted epitopes, the peptide stimulations were aimed at recently identified HLA-C-restricted CMV epitopes, whose presentation resists viral immunomodulation. Donor HLA type was relevant to the analysis, because carriage of CMV infection together with the matching HLA type was indicated by public TCR beta signatures. Broad study findings and their caveats: The ex vivo response was dominated by HLA-C-restricted CMV-specific TCR beta clonotypes, which also provided the single most frequent clonotype in two of eight donors. In both this cohort and an independent cohort of approximately 350 donors, the cumulative frequency of public TCR beta family members distinguished carriers of CMV infection plus the relevant HLA type.

Note on this clonotype: It lacks a known antigen. No clone much larger than this one lies a single base away; base qualities are absent.

Sequences MNHEY (CDR1) and SMNVEV (CDR2) are obtained from the germline V gene (reference sequence). V was cut back by 7 bases and J by 4 bases, leaving a gap of 17 bases between them. The CDR3 spans 15 residues, from the cysteine through the phenylalanine. CDR3 DNA is the only sequence kept; it has 45 bases, read in frame from the first base. These reads were obtained on an Illumina HiSeq 1500. TCRdb reanalyzed the raw reads on its own, using fastp at Q25 for trimming and MiXCR for clone calling, and kept in-frame beta chains. Each record represents a unique CDR3 protein, reported with the most common genes and DNA among its rows. This sample gives about 770,000 distinct CDR3 sequences in total; about 27% of them show up just once. About 12% of the sample comes from the top ten. The treatment or condition label for this specimen denotes: in vitro stimulation with specific CMV peptide epitopes to enrich CMV-specific T cells.

The clonotype comes from a human donor in good health (CMV status not recorded). Some clones in this sample may be carry-over from other donors' samples. Here the sequenced sample was cultured CD8+ T cells from PBMCs, taken from culture after CMV antigen stimulation. This chain joins TRBV27 to TRBJ2-1; perhaps TRBD2 is the D gene, with 7 bases matching. CDR3 region: CASIGRGDLYNEQFF. The sequence in DNA is TGTGCCAGCATTGGGAGGGGGGATCTTTACAATGAGCAGTTCTTC.